The sequence of this T cell receptor (beta chain) was determined in a study of blood T cell repertoires in COVID-19. CDR3 length: 14 amino acids. V lost 2 bases and J 2 bases, leaving 10 bases between the germline ends. Germline V gene lookup returns CDR1 SGHTA and CDR2 FQGNSA. As handled by the study authors: Estimation of nucleated cell counts was performed using reference gene primer amplification. TCRdb's copy holds only in-frame clones and misses some; the assay was immunoSEQ multiplex PCR. Clonal size and the V and J genes are those of that table, whereas D and trimming came from the DNA. This sample has 400,000 to 550,000 clones, with 87% found just once. This clone was detected only once. Cohorts were determined from participant-reported clinical history.

The chain carries TRBV7-2 and TRBJ2-7; D possibly corresponds to TRBD1 (6 bases). The sequenced sample was PBMCs or T cells enriched from blood (not recorded which). This TCR derives from a woman under 30 with acute COVID-19. CDR3 nucleotide sequence: TGTGCCAGCAGCTTATGTTGGGGGCCCTACGAGCAGTACTTC. It is translated as CASSLCWGPYEQYF.